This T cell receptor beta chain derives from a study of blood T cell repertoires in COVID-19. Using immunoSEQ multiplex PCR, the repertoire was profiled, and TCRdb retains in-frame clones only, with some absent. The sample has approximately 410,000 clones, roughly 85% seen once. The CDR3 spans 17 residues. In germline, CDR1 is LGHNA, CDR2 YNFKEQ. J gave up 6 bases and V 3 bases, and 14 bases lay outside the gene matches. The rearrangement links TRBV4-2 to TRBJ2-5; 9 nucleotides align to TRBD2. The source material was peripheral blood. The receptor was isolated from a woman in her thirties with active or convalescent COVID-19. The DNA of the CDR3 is TGTGCCAGCAGCCAGGAAATTAGCGGGGGCGAGTTACAGACCCAGTACTTC. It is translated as CASSQEISGGELQTQYF.